The 11 T cell receptor beta chains below come from one sample, sequenced in a study of blood T cell repertoires in COVID-19. The method was immunoSEQ multiplex PCR; TCRdb's version includes in-frame clones alone and lacks a portion of them. Of under 95,000 clones listed, 60% to 75% are singletons. What was sequenced was peripheral blood. These receptors came from a man aged 50-60 years with active or convalescent COVID-19.

CDR3 nucleotides: TGTGCCAGAAGCTGGGATGTGGGACAGGGGTGGGAGACCCAGTACTTC. It yields the protein CARSWDVGQGWETQYF. This sequence joins TRBV5-3 and TRBJ2-5, with 10 bases fitting TRBD1. TRBV5-3 is annotated as an ORF whose role is uncertain. The CDR3 loop spans 16 amino acids. Unmatched junction bases numbered 10, after V lost 3 bases and J lost 5 bases.

This clone was counted once. This chain uses TRBV4-1 with TRBJ2-3; a possible D gene is TRBD2 (7 bases). Trimming cost V 0 bases and J 3 bases, with 22 bases left between them. This CDR3 has 19 residues. Germline CDR1 reads MGHRA; CDR2 reads YSYEKL. The CDR3 DNA sequence: TGCGCCAGCAGCCAAGAGTATTATGTCGTAGGGGGGGGGACAGATACGCAGTATTTT. Amino acid sequence: CASSQEYYVVGGGTDTQYF.

The chain is built from TRBV5-4 and TRBJ2-7; the D gene is possibly TRBD1 (6 bases). The germline V gene encodes CDR1 SGHNT and CDR2 YYREEE (reference sequence). Trimming cost V 6 bases and J 3 bases, with 10 bases left between them. This CDR3 spans 12 amino acids. CDR3 amino acids: CASNLDSYEQYF. CDR3 DNA sequence: TGTGCCAGCAACCTGGACAGCTACGAGCAGTACTTC.

The chain employs TRBV6-5 and TRBJ1-1; TRBD1 aligns across 10 bases. Germline CDR1 MNHEY, CDR2 SVGAGI. The CDR3 extends over 14 amino acids. Trimming took 8 bases from V and 7 from J; bases not matched to a gene: 10. The CDR3 reads CASRSGTGAREAFF. For the CDR3, the DNA is TGTGCCAGCCGCAGCGGGACAGGGGCCCGTGAAGCTTTCTTT.

This clone was counted a single time. This chain links TRBV4-2 with TRBJ1-2; 11 bases agree with TRBD1. Germline CDR1 reads LGHNA; CDR2 reads YNFKEQ. V gave up 4 bases and J gave up 7 bases; unmatched junction bases: 8. CDR3 length equals 15 residues. CDR3 nucleotides: TGTGCCAGCAGCCCTAGCCCGGGACAGGGGGGTGGCTACACCTTC. Translated: CASSPSPGQGGGYTF.

The V gene is TRBV5-5, the J gene TRBJ2-3; D is unclear. Deletions cut 4 bases from V and 6 bases from J, with 12 bases between. The CDR3 is made up of 13 amino acids. Germline CDR1 is SGHKS and CDR2 is YYEKEE (reference sequence). This CDR3 reads CASSTTALDTQYF. The CDR3 DNA is TGTGCCAGCAGCACCACTGCCCTGGATACGCAGTATTTT.

This chain links TRBV19 with TRBJ1-1; D unclear. Germline CDR1 and CDR2: LNHDA and SQIVND (reference sequence). With 4 bases removed from V and 5 bases from J, the gap between germline ends came to 14 bases. The CDR3 has 14 residues. The CDR3 region has the DNA TGTGCCAGTAGTACCGGCCTTATCGGGACTGAAGCTTTCTTT. As protein: CASSTGLIGTEAFF. The full variable domain, its missing parts supplied by reference TRBV19 and TRBJ1-1, is DGGITQSPKYLFRKEGQNVTLSCEQNLNHDAMYWYRQDPGQGLRLIYYSQIVNDFQKGDIAEGYSVSREKKESFPLTVTSAQKNPTAFYLCASSTGLIGTEAFFGQGTRLTVV.

This clone was seen a single time. V usage is TRBV7-2 and J usage is TRBJ2-5; D may be TRBD2 (7 bases). Trimming left V 3 bases short and J 1 base short, with 9 bases between. In germline, CDR1 is SGHTA, CDR2 FQGNSA. This CDR3 contains 14 residues. The CDR3 DNA reads as TGTGCCAGCAGCTTTGGGGGGGCCCAAGAGACCCAGTACTTC. Translation: CASSFGGAQETQYF.

The chain couples TRBV9 to TRBJ1-3; D not resolved. The CDR3 is made up of 15 amino acids. Germline-derived CDR1 and CDR2 are SGDLS and YYNGEE. With 0 bases removed from V and 2 bases from J, the gap between germline ends came to 9 bases. The CDR3 DNA is TGTGCCAGCAGCGTAGCCGGGGTTACTGGAAACACCATATATTTT. This sequence encodes CASSVAGVTGNTIYF.

This chain links TRBV27 with TRBJ2-7; no clear D gene. Germline CDR1 and CDR2: MNHEY and SMNVEV (reference sequence). V dropped 6 bases and J dropped 2 bases, with 23 bases sitting between them. This CDR3 is 17 amino acids long. This CDR3 is CASRDLSSGQEAYEQYF. The CDR3, as DNA: TGTGCCAGCAGAGATCTGAGCAGTGGGCAGGAAGCCTACGAGCAGTACTTC.

This clone has a single count. The chain carries TRBV19 and TRBJ1-1; D unresolved. The CDR3 is made up of 10 amino acids. Deletions cut 2 bases from V and 7 bases from J, with 2 bases between. Germline V gene sequence: CDR1 LNHDA, CDR2 SQIVND (reference sequence). CDR3 bases: TGTGCCAGTAGTATACTTGAAGCTTTCTTT. Encoded protein: CASSILEAFF.